The clone carrying this T cell receptor (beta chain) came up a few times. TCRdb itself ran the RACE reads through MiXCR, one entry per CDR3 protein. Altogether around 47,000 distinct CDR3 sequences are present, approximately 4% being singletons, with the ten largest covering 5.6%. Regarding time point: healthy volunteer bleed at 6 weeks. It was from unfractionated whole blood that total RNA was extracted. The sample comes from a study of human T cells and chemical hapten exposure. After removal of 4 bases from V and 1 base from J, the junction contained 12 bases not matched to a gene. The CDR3 runs 19 residues. Germline values: CDR1 MNHEY, CDR2 SMNVEV (reference sequence).

The chain joins TRBV27 to TRBJ2-2; 10 bases agree with TRBD2. The origin of this receptor is a human donor in good health. Some clones in this sample may be carry-over from other donors' samples. The sequenced material came from whole blood. CDR3: CASSYRASGSGVNTGELFF. CDR3 DNA: TGTGCCAGCAGTTATCGGGCTAGCGGGAGTGGGGTGAACACCGGGGAGCTGTTTTTT.